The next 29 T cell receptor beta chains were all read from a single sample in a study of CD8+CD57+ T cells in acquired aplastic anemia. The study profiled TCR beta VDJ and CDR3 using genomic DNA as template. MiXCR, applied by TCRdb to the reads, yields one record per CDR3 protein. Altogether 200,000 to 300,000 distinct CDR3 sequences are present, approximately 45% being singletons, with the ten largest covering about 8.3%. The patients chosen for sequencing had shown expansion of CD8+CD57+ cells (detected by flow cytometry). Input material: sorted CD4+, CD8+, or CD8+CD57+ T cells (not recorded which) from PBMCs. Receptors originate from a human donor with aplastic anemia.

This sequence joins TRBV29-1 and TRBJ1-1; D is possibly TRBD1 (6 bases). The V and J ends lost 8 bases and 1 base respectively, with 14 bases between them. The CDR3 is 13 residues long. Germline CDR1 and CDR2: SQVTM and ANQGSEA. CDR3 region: CSPLGGPNTEAFF. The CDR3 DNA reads TGCAGCCCACTGGGGGGGCCGAACACTGAAGCTTTCTTT.

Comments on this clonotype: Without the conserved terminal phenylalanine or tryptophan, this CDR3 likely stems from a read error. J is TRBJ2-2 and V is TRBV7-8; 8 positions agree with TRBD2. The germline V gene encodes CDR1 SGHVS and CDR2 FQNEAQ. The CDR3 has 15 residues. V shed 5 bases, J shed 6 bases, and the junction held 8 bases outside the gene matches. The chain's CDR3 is CASSRGGRSAGELFV. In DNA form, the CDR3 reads TGTGCCAGCAGCCGCGGGGGGAGAAGTGCCGGGGAGCTGTTTGTT.

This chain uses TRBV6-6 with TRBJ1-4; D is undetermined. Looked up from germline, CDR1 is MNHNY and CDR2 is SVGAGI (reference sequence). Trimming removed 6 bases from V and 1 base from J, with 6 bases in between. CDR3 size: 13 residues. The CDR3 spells CASREGTNEKLFF. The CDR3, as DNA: TGTGCCAGCAGGGAGGGAACTAATGAAAAACTGTTTTTT.

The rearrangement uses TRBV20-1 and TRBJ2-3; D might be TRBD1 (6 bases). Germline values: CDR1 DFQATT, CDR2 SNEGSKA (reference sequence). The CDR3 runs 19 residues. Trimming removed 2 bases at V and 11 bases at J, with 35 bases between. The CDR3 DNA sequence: TGCAGTGCTAGATCCGGCGACAGGCAGGGCCCTACGCCTCGCAATGAGCAGTATTTT. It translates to CSARSGDRQGPTPRNEQYF.

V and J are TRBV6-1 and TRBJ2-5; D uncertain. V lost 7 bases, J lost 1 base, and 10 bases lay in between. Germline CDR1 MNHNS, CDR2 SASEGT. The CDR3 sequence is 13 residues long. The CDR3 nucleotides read TGTGCCAGCACTAAATCAGCCCAAGAGACCCAGTACTTC. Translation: CASTKSAQETQYF.

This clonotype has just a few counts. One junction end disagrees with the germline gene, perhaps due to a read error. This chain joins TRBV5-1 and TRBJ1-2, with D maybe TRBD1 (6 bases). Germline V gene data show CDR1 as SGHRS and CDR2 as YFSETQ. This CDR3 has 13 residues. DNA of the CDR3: TGTGCCAGCAGCTTCGTAGAGGGGGATGGCTACACCTTC. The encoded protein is CASSFVEGDGYTF.

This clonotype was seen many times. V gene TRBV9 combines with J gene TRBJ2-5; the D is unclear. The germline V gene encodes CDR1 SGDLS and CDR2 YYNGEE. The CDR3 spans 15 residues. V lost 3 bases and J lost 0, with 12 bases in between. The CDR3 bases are TGTGCCAGCAGCGCGAGCCTATTGTACCAAGAGACCCAGTACTTC. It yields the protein CASSASLLYQETQYF.

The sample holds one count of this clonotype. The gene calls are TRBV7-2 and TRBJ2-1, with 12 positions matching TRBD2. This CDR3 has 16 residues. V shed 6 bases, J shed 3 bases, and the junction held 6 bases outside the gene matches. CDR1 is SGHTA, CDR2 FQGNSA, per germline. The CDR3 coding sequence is TGTGCCAGCAGAAAAAGGACTAGCGGGGACTACAATGAGCAGTTCTTC. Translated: CASRKRTSGDYNEQFF.

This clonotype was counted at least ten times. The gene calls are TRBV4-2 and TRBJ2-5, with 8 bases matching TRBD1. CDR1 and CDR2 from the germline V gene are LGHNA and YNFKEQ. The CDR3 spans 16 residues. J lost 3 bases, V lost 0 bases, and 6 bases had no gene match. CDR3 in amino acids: CASSQDPAGGEETQYF. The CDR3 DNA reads TGTGCCAGCAGCCAAGATCCCGCAGGGGGCGAAGAGACCCAGTACTTC.

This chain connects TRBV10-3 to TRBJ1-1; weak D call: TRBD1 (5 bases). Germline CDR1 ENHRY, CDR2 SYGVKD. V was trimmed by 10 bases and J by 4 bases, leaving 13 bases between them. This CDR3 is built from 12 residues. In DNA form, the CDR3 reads TGTGCCACCTGCCCGGGGGGCACTGAAGCTTTCTTT. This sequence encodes CATCPGGTEAFF.

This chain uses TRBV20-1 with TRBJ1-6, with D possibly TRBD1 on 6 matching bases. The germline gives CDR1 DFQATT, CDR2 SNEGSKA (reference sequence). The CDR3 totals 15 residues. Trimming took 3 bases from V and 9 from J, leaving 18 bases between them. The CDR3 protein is CSASGRDMSSSPLHF. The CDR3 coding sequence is TGCAGTGCTAGCGGTCGGGACATGTCGAGTTCACCCCTCCACTTT.

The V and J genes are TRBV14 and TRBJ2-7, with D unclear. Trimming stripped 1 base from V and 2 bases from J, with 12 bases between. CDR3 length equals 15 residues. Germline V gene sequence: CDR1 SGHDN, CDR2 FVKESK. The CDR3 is CASSQGQTKTYEQYF. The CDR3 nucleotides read TGTGCCAGCAGCCAAGGGCAGACGAAAACCTACGAGCAGTACTTC.

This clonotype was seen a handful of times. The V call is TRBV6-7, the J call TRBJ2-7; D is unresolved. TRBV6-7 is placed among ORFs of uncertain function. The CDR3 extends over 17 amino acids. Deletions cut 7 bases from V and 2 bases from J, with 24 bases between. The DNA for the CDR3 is TGTGCCAGCAACCTAAGGCGGTTAGGTAAATGCCCCTACGAGCAGTACTTC. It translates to CASNLRRLGKCPYEQYF.

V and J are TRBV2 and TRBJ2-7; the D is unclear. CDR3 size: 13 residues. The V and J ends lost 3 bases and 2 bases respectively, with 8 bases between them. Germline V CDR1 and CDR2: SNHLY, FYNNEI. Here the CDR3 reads CASSEFLAYEQYF. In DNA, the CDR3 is TGTGCCAGCAGTGAGTTTCTAGCCTACGAGCAGTACTTC.

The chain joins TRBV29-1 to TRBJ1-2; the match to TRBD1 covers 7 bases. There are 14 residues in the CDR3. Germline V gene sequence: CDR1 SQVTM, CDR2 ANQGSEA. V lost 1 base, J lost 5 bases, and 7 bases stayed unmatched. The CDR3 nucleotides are TGCAGCGTTGAAGCCCCGTCGGGACAGTATGGCTACACCTTC. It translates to CSVEAPSGQYGYTF.

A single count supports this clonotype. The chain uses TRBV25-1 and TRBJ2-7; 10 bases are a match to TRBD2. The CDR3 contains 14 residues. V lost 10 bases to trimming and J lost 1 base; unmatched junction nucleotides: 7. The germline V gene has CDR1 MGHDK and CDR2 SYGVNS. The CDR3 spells CANPTSGESYEQYF. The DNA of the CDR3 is TGTGCCAACCCTACTAGCGGGGAGTCCTACGAGCAGTACTTC.

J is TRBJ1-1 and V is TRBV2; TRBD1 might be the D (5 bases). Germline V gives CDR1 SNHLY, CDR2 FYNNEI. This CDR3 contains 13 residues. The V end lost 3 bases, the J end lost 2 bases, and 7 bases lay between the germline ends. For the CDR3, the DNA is TGTGCCAGCAGTGACGGGGCCAACACTGAAGCTTTCTTT. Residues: CASSDGANTEAFF.

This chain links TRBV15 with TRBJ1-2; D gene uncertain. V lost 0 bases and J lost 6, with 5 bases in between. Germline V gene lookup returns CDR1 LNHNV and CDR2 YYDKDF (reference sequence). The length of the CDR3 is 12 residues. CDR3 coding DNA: TGTGCCACCAGCAGAGACAGGAATGGCTACACCTTC. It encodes CATSRDRNGYTF.

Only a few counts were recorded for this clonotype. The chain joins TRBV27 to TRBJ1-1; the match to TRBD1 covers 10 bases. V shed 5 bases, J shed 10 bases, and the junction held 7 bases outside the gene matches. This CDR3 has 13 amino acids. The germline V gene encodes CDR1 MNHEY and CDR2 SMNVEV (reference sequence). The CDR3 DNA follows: TGTGCCAGCAGTCCGGGACAGGGGAAAGGAGCTTTCTTT. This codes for CASSPGQGKGAFF.

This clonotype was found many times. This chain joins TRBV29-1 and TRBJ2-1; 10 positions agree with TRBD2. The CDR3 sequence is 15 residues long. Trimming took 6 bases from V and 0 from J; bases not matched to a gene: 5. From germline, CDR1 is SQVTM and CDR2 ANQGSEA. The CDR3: CSVRLAGVSYNEQFF. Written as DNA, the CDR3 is TGCAGCGTGAGGCTAGCGGGAGTCTCCTACAATGAGCAGTTCTTC.

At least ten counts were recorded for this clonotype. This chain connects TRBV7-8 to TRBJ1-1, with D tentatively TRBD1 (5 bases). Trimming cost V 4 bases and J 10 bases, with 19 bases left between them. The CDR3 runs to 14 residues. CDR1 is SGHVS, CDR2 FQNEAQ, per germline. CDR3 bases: TGTGCCAGCAGCTACAGGAACTGGGAAGACGGAGCTTTCTTT. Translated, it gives CASSYRNWEDGAFF. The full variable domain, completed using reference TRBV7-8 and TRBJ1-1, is GAGVSQSPRYKVAKRGQDVALRCDPISGHVSLFWYQQALGQGPEFLTYFQNEAQLDKSGLPSDRFFAERPEGSVSTLKIQRTQQEDSAVYLCASSYRNWEDGAFFGQGTRLTVV.

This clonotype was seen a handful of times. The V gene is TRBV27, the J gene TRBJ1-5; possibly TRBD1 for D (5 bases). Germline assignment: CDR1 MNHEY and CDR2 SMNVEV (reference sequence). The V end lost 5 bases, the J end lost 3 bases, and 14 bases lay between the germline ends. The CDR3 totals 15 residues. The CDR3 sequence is CASSPPGRTNQPQHF. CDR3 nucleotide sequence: TGTGCCAGCAGTCCTCCGGGACGGACCAATCAGCCCCAGCATTTT.

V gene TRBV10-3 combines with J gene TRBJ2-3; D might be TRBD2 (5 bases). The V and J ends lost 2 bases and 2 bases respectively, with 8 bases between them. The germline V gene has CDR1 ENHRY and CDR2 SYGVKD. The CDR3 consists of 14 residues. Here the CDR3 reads CAISEASLTDTQYF. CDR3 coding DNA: TGTGCCATCAGTGAGGCTAGCCTCACAGATACGCAGTATTTT.

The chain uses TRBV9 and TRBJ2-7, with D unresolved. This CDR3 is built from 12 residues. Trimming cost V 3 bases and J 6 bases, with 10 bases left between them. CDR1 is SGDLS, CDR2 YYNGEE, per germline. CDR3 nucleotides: TGTGCCAGCAGCGCCCCTCTCGGCGAGCAGTACTTC. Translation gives CASSAPLGEQYF. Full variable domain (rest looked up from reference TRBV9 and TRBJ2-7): DSGVTQTPKHLITATGQRVTLRCSPRSGDLSVYWYQQSLDQGLQFLIQYYNGEERAKGNILERFSAQQFPDLHSELNLSSLELGDSALYFCASSAPLGEQYFGPGTRLTVT.

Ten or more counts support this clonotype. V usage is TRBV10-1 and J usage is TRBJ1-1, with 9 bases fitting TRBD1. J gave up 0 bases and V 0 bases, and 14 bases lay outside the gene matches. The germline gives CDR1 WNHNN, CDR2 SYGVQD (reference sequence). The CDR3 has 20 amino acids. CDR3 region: CASSESRRGDRVFMNTEAFF. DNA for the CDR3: TGCGCCAGCAGTGAGTCTAGGCGGGGGGACAGGGTTTTTATGAACACTGAAGCTTTCTTT.

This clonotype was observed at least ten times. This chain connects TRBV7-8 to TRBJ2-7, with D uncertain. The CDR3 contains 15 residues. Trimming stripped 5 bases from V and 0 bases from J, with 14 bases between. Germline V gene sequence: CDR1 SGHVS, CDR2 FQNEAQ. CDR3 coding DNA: TGTGCCAGCAGCCTTCTCGCTGTGCCCTCCTACGAGCAGTACTTC. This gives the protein CASSLLAVPSYEQYF.

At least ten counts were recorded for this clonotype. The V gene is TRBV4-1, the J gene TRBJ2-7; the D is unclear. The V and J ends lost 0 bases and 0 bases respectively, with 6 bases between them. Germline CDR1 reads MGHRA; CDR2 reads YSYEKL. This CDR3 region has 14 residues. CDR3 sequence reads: CASSQDRNSYEQYF. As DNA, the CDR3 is TGCGCCAGCAGCCAAGACAGGAACTCCTACGAGCAGTACTTC.

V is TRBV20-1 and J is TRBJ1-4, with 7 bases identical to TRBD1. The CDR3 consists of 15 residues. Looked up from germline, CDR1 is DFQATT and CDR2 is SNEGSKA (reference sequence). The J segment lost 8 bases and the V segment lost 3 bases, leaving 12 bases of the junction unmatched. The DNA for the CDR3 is TGCAGTGCTAGGGACCTCCGGGACAGTGGGGAAAAACTGTTTTTT. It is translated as CSARDLRDSGEKLFF.

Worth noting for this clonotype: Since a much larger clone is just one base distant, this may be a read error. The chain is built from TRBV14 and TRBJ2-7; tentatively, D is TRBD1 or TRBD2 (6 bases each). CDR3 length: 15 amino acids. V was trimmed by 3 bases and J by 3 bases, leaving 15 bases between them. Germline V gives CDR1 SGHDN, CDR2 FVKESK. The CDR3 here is CASSQEGVGNYEQYF. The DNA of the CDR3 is TGTGCCAGCAGCCAGGAGGGGGTAGGGAACTACGAGCAGTACTTC.